This T cell receptor (beta chain) derives from a study of shared clonotypes between healthy human individuals. Using immunoSEQ multiplex PCR, the repertoire was profiled, and TCRdb retains in-frame clones only, with some absent. Of fewer than 600,000 clones listed, 60% to 85% were seen once; the top ten hold 10% to 15%. CDR3 size: 14 residues. J lost 6 bases, V lost 8 bases, and 12 bases had no gene match. Germline CDR1 reads KGHSH; CDR2 reads LQKENI. This receptor was identified in a middle-aged woman in good health. Some clones in this sample may be carry-over from other donors' samples. Sample: PBMCs. The rearrangement joins TRBV18 to TRBJ2-7; 8 bases line up with TRBD1. The chain's CDR3 is CASTSAVTGVEQYF. DNA of the CDR3: TGTGCCAGCACATCCGCCGTGACAGGGGTCGAGCAGTACTTC.